The rows below give T cell receptor beta chains drawn from one sample of a study of Ad26.COV2.S vaccination and SARS-CoV-2 variants. This table comes from immunoSEQ multiplex PCR, and its TCRdb copy is limited to in-frame clones, with some not included. The sample shows around 300,000 clones, 88% of them seen only once. Material: peripheral blood, obtained in a trial of Ad26.COV2.S vaccine versus placebo. The origin of the receptors is a person aged 18-65 years who received the Ad26.COV2.S COVID-19 vaccine or a placebo. Each CDR3 is given with its conserved first and last residue. A D gene is named only where the DNA matches it firmly. Where a row states a size, it is once, few, many or the class of an expanded clone; other rows omit it.

D	V	J	size	DNA	CDR3
TRBD1	TRBV7-2	TRBJ1-1	.	TGTGCCAGCAGCTTAGTTGGGACAGGGAAGAACACTGAAGCTTTCTTT	CASSLVGTGKNTEAFF
.	TRBV7-9	TRBJ2-6	.	TGTGCCAGCAGCTTATCCTCTGGGGCCAACGTCCTGACTTTC	CASSLSSGANVLTF
.	TRBV7-2	TRBJ1-2	.	TGTGCCAGCAGCTTATCCGGCGGTCTAGGCTATGGCTACACCTTC	CASSLSGGLGYGYTF
.	TRBV28	TRBJ1-3	.	TGTGCCAGCAGTTTACTGGACAGTACCCCCTCTGGAAACACCATATATTTT	CASSLLDSTPSGNTIYF
.	TRBV20-1	TRBJ2-3	.	TGCAGTGCTAGTACCATTTCAGGGGGGAATACGCAGTATTTT	CSASTISGGNTQYF
.	TRBV18	TRBJ1-1	.	TGTGCCAGCTCACCAGTCACAGGCGCAGTGAACACTGAAGCTTTCTTT	CASSPVTGAVNTEAFF
.	TRBV6-2/TRBV6-3	TRBJ2-2	few	TGTGCCAGCAGTTACCTTGGCGGACCCACCGGGGAGCTGTTTTTT	CASSYLGGPTGELFF
TRBD1	TRBV4-3	TRBJ1-2	few	TGCGCCAGCAGCCAAGGGACAGGGGGCGGCTATGGCTACACCTTC	CASSQGTGGGYGYTF
.	TRBV7-9	TRBJ1-2	.	TGTGCCAGCAGCTTACGGGGGACGGAATATGGCTACACCTTC	CASSLRGTEYGYTF
TRBD2	TRBV28	TRBJ2-1	.	TGTGCCAGCAGTTTTGAAGCGGGAGGGCCGAATGAGCAGTTCTTC	CASSFEAGGPNEQFF
TRBD2	TRBV10-3	TRBJ2-2	.	TGTGCCATCAAGACTAGCGGGGGCACCGGGGAGCTGTTTTTT	CAIKTSGGTGELFF
.	TRBV9	TRBJ1-1	.	TGTGCCAGCAGCGTAGGGCCAGGGCGGAACACTGAAGCTTTCTTT	CASSVGPGRNTEAFF
TRBD2	TRBV7-6	TRBJ2-1	many	TGTGCCAGCAGCTTAACCCGGGGACTAGCACGAGGTGAGCAGTTCTTC	CASSLTRGLARGEQFF
TRBD2	TRBV15	TRBJ2-5	.	TGTGCCACCAGCAGCTATAGCGGGAGAGCTCAAGAGACCCAGTACTTC	CATSSYSGRAQETQYF
.	TRBV6-6	TRBJ1-6	.	TGTGCCAGCAGTTCCCCTGGGACTCATAATTCACCCCTCCACTTT	CASSSPGTHNSPLHF
.	TRBV11-2	TRBJ1-3	.	TGTGCCAGCAGCCCCGCGGGGGGCTCTGGAAACACCATATATTTT	CASSPAGGSGNTIYF
.	TRBV3-1/TRBV3-2	TRBJ1-1	few	TGTGCCAGCAGCGTAATGAACACTGAAGCTTTCTTT	CASSVMNTEAFF
TRBD1	TRBV2	TRBJ2-3	once	TGTGCCAGCACCCCGGACAGGGCCACAGATACGCAGTATTTT	CASTPDRATDTQYF
TRBD2	TRBV4-1	TRBJ2-3	.	TGCGCCAGCAGAACAGTAGCGGGGAGGCAAGATACGCAGTATTTT	CASRTVAGRQDTQYF
.	TRBV27	TRBJ2-7	once	TGTGCCAGCAGTTTAGCCTCCTCCTACGAGCAGTACTTC	CASSLASSYEQYF
TRBD1	TRBV28	TRBJ1-5	.	TGTGCCAGCAGCCCCCCCTATCGGACAGGGGGCTATCAGCCCCAGCATTTT	CASSPPYRTGGYQPQHF
.	TRBV10-1	TRBJ1-6	.	TGCGCCAGCAGGTCACCCCTCCACTTT	CASRSPLHF
.	TRBV15	TRBJ1-1	.	TGTGCCACTGTCACCGACGGGGGGCGGACTGAAGCTTTCTTT	CATVTDGGRTEAFF
TRBD1	TRBV12-3/TRBV12-4	TRBJ1-5	.	TGTGCCAGCACCGAGAACAGGGGTCAGCCCCAGCATTTT	CASTENRGQPQHF
TRBD1	TRBV5-4	TRBJ2-5	.	TGTGCCAGCAGCCCACAGGGGGAGCGAGAGACCCAGTACTTC	CASSPQGERETQYF
.	TRBV7-7	TRBJ1-1	.	TGTGCTAGCAGCTTAGCGGAGGGTTATCAAGCTTTCTTT	CASSLAEGYQAFF
.	TRBV18	TRBJ1-1	.	TGTGCCAGCTCCCCCGATATGAGGGACACTGAAGCTTTCTTT	CASSPDMRDTEAFF
.	TRBV6-5	TRBJ1-5	.	TGTGCCAGCAGCCGTCCCGGGGGTGGTCAGCCCCAGCATTTT	CASSRPGGGQPQHF
TRBD2	TRBV7-3	TRBJ2-7	once	TGTGCCAGCAGCCTTCGTCCCGGGACTAGCGGGAATACCTACGAGCAGTACTTC	CASSLRPGTSGNTYEQYF
.	TRBV28	TRBJ2-7	.	TGTGCCAGCAGTCCCGACGTCGGTAATTTTGAGCAGTACTTC	CASSPDVGNFEQYF
.	TRBV6-6	TRBJ1-4	.	TGTGCCAGCAGTTACTCGGTGGGGCTAGGTAATGAAAAACTGTTTTTT	CASSYSVGLGNEKLFF
TRBD2	TRBV18	TRBJ2-7	.	TGTGCCAGCTCACGATGGACTAGCGGGGCGACGGAGCAGTACTTC	CASSRWTSGATEQYF
TRBD1	TRBV13	TRBJ1-2	.	TGTGCCAGCAGCTCATCCCCACGGGACAGGGATGGCTACACCTTC	CASSSSPRDRDGYTF
TRBD1	TRBV9	TRBJ1-1	.	TGTGCCAGCAGCGGAGCGAAGGACAGGGTGGACACTGAAGCTTTCTTT	CASSGAKDRVDTEAFF